The entry below describes one T cell receptor beta chain. Authors' analysis steps: Scientists estimated how many nucleated cells there were by amplifying reference gene primers. This table comes from immunoSEQ multiplex PCR, and its TCRdb copy is limited to in-frame clones, with some not included. V, J and clone size are taken as reported in that table, and D and trimming were inferred from the DNA itself. This sample has tens of thousands of clones, with approximately 86% found just once. The V and J ends lost 2 bases and 6 bases, in that order; junction bases with no gene match: 8. CDR1 is GTSNPN and CDR2 is SVGIG in the germline V gene (reference sequence). The CDR3 loop spans 16 amino acids. The sample comes from a study of blood T cell repertoires in COVID-19. Across the study: Some COVID-19 samples were acute and others convalescent; all came from the United States, Italy and Spain. Sample material is recorded as cDNA or gDNA derived from T cells, B-cell-depleted T cells, or PBMCs.

This sequence was found in a woman in her 70s with active COVID-19. This rearrangement joins TRBV30 to TRBJ2-3, with 13 bases matching TRBD2. Sequencing was carried out using peripheral blood. The CDR3 coding sequence is TGTGCCTGGAGTCCTCCGGGACTAGCGGGAAGGGATACGCAGTATTTT. Amino acid sequence: CAWSPPGLAGRDTQYF.